This T cell receptor beta chain was identified during a study of T cell responses to AZD1222 COVID-19 vaccine. Study-wide points: Across spike, vaccine-associated CD4 TCRs were found, dominant at 160-218 and 743-854. Close to half of all spike-specific TCRs reportedly target regions of the variants that are unmutated.

V was trimmed by 8 bases and J by 5 bases, leaving 7 bases between them. This CDR3 region has 11 residues. Per the germline V gene, CDR1 is LNHDA and CDR2 is SQIVND (reference sequence). Second-dose timings of about 4 or about 12 weeks were pooled. As regards this clone: Its specificity is unknown.

Sequencing was performed with immunoSEQ multiplex PCR; in TCRdb, only in-frame clones are kept and a portion is missing. There are tens of thousands of clones in the sample; around 80% occur only once, and around 48% lies in the top ten. The sequence derives from an adult who received the AZD1222 COVID-19 vaccine. V gene TRBV19 combines with J gene TRBJ1-5; the D is unclear. The source material was peripheral blood, sampled 28 days after the second AZD1222 dose. The CDR3 nucleotides read TGTGCCAGTGGAGCGTATCAGCCCCAGCATTTT. It codes for CASGAYQPQHF.